This entry features one T cell receptor (beta chain) sequence. This sample was taken from a study of graft-versus-host responses after intestinal transplantation. Study-wide points: Circulating GvH clone levels at their peak were associated with HvG declines (early post-transplant). Recipient marrow showed GvH clones, some seen first in ileum or blood. The study found high graft-versus-host to host-versus-graft clonal ratios in allografts of patients with graft-donor T cell macrochimerism.

Responders that carried the CFSE label, roughly 200,000 of them, were plated with roughly 200,000 irradiated, violet-dye-labeled stimulator cells. Using immunoSEQ multiplex PCR, the repertoire was profiled, and TCRdb retains in-frame clones only, with some absent. This table holds about 10,000 clones, 35% to 40% found once. The CDR3 loop spans 18 amino acids. Germline CDR1 SGHAT, CDR2 FQNNGV. Trimming removed 5 bases at V and 4 bases at J, with 27 bases between. This specimen consisted of alloreactive CD8+ T cells from a mixed lymphocyte reaction culture, obtained before intestinal transplant. The subset was: CFSE-low proliferating T cells sorted from approximately 6-day pre-transplant mixed lymphocyte reaction (GvH or HvG direction). This clonotype was obtained from a human patient who received an intestinal transplant. The genes are TRBV11-2 and TRBJ2-7, with D tentatively TRBD2 (7 bases). The CDR3 sequence is CASSPKGGVDPLYYEQYF. CDR3 bases: TGTGCCAGCAGCCCGAAGGGGGGGGTGGATCCCCTGTATTACGAGCAGTACTTC.